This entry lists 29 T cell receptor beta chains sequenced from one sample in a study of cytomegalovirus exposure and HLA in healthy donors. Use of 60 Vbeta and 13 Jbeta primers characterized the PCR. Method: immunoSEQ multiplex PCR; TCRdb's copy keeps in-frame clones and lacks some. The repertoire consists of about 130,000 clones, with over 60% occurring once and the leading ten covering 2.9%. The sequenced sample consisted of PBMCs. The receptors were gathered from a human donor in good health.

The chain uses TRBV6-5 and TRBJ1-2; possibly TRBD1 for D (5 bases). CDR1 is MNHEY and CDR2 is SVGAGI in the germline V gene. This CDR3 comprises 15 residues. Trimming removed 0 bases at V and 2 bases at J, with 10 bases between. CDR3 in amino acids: CASSYSGGLNYGYTF. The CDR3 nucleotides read TGTGCCAGCAGTTACTCCGGGGGACTAAACTATGGCTACACCTTC.

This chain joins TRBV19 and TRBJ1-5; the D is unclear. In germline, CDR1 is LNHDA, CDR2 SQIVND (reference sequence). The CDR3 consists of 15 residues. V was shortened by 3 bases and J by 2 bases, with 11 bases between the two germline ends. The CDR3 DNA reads TGTGCCAGTAGTATTCGAGGCTTAGGCAATCAGCCCCAGCATTTT. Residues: CASSIRGLGNQPQHF.

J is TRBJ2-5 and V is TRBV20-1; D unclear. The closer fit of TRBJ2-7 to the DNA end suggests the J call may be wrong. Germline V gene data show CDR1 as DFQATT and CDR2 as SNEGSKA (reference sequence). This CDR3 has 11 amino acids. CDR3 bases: TGCAGTGCTAGTCTCCCGTCCGAGCAGTACTTC. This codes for CSASLPSEQYF.

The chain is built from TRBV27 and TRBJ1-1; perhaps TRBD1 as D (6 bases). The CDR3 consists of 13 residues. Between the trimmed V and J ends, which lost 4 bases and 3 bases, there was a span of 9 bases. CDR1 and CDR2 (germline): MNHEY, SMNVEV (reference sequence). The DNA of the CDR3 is TGTGCCAGCAGTTCCTGGACAGACACTGAAGCTTTCTTT. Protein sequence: CASSSWTDTEAFF.

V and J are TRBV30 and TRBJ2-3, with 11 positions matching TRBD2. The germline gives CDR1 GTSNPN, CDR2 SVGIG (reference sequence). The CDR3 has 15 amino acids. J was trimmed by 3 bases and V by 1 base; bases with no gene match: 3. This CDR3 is CAWSDPSGRTDTQYF. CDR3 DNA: TGTGCCTGGAGTGACCCTAGCGGGAGGACAGATACGCAGTATTTT.

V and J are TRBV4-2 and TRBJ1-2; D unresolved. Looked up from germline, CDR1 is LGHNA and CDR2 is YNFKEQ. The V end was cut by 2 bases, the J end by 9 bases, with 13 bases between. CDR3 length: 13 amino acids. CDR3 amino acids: CASSQPAEASYTF. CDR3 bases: TGTGCCAGCAGCCAACCGGCCGAGGCGAGCTACACCTTC.

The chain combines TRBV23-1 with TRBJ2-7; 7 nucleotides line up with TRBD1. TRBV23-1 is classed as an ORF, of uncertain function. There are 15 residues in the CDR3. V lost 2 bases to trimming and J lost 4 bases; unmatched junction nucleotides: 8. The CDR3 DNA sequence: TGCGCCAGCAGTCAAGGTGACAGGGCGGGTTACGAGCAGTACTTC. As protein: CASSQGDRAGYEQYF.

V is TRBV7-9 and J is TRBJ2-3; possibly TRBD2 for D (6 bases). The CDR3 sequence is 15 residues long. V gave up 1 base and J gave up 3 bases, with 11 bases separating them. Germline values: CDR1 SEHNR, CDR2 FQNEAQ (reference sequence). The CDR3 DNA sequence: TGTGCCAGCAGCTTAGAGACTAGGGTAACAGATACGCAGTATTTT. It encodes CASSLETRVTDTQYF.

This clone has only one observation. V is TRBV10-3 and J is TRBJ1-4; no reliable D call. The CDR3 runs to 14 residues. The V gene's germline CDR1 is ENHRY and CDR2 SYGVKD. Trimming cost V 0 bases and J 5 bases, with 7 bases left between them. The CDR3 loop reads CAISESGGNEKLFF. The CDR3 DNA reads TGTGCCATCAGTGAGTCCGGAGGGAATGAAAAACTGTTTTTT.

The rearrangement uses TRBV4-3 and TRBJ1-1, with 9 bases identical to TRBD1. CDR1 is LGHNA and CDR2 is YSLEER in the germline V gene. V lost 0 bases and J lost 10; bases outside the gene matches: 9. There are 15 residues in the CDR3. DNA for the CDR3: TGCGCCAGCAGCCAAGATGGGGGACAGGGATCTTTAGCTTTCTTT. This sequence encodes CASSQDGGQGSLAFF.

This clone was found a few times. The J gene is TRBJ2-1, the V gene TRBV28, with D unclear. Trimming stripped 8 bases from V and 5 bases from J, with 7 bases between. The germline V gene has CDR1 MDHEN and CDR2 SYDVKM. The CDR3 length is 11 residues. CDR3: CASGRNNEQFF. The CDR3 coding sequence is TGTGCCAGCGGGCGAAACAATGAGCAGTTCTTC. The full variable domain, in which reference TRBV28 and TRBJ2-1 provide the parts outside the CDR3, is DVKVTQSSRYLVKRTGEKVFLECVQDMDHENMFWYRQDPGLGLRLIYFSYDVKMKEKGDIPEGYSVSREKKERFSLILESASTNQTSMYLCASGRNNEQFFGPGTRLTVL.

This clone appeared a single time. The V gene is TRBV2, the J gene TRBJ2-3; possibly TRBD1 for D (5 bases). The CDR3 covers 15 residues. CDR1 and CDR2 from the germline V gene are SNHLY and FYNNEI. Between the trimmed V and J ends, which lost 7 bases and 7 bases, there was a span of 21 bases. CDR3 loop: CASNQGLVSQNTQYF. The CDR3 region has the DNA TGTGCCAGCAATCAGGGCCTGGTTTCACAAAATACGCAGTATTTT.

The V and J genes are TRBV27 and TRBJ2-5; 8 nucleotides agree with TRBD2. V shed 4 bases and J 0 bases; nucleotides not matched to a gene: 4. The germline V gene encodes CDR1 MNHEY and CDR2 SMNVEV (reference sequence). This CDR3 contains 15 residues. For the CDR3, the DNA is TGTGCCAGCAGTTCAAGCGGGGGACACCAAGAGACCCAGTACTTC. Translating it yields CASSSSGGHQETQYF.

CDR3 protein: CASSFSSGGGNTIYF. The CDR3 region has the DNA TGTGCCAGCAGCTTTTCTTCAGGGGGCGGAAACACCATATATTTT. This sequence joins TRBV7-2 and TRBJ1-3; 8 positions agree with TRBD1. J was trimmed by 4 bases and V by 3 bases; bases with no gene match: 5. CDR3 length: 15 residues. Germline V gene lookup returns CDR1 SGHTA and CDR2 FQGNSA.

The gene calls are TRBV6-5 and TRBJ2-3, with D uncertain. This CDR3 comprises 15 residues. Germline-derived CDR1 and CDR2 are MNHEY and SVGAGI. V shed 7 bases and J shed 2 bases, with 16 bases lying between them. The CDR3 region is CASTQRRLPTDTQYF. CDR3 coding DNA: TGTGCCAGCACACAACGGCGGCTGCCCACAGATACGCAGTATTTT.

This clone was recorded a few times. CDR3 region: CASSPLAGTNTGELFF. In DNA, the CDR3 is TGTGCCAGCTCACCGCTAGCGGGAACGAACACCGGGGAGCTGTTTTTT. The V and J genes are TRBV18 and TRBJ2-2; the match to TRBD2 covers 9 bases. This CDR3 contains 16 residues. Germline V gives CDR1 KGHSH, CDR2 LQKENI. The junction had 2 bases not matched to a gene; V was cut back by 3 bases and J by 0 bases. The whole variable domain, remainder taken from reference TRBV18 and TRBJ2-2, is NAGVMQNPRHLVRRRGQEARLRCSPMKGHSHVYWYRQLPEEGLKFMVYLQKENIIDESGMPKERFSAEFPKEGPSILRIQQVVRGDSAAYFCASSPLAGTNTGELFFGEGSRLTVL.

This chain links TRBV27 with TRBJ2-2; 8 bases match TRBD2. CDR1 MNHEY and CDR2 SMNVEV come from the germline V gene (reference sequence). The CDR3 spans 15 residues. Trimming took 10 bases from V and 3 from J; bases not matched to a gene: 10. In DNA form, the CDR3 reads TGTGCCACCCGAAAGCGGGGGTGGGACACCGGGGAGCTGTTTTTT. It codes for CATRKRGWDTGELFF.

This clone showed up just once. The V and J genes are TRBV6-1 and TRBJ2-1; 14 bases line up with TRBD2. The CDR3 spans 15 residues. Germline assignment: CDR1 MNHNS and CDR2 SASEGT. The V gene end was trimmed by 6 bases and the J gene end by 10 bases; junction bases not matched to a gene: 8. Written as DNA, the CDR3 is TGTGCCAGCAGCATGACTAGCGGGGGGGCGGGGGAGCAGTTCTTC. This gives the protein CASSMTSGGAGEQFF.

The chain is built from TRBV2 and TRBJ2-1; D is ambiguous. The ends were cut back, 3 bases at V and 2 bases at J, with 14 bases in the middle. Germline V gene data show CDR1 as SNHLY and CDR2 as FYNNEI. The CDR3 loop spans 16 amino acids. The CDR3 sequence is CASSDYSRSPYNEQFF. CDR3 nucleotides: TGTGCCAGCAGTGATTACAGCCGTTCCCCCTACAATGAGCAGTTCTTC. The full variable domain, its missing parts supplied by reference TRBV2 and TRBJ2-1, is EPEVTQTPSHQVTQMGQEVILRCVPISNHLYFYWYRQILGQKVEFLVSFYNNEISEKSEIFDDQFSVERPDGSNFTLKIRSTKLEDSAMYFCASSDYSRSPYNEQFFGPGTRLTVL.

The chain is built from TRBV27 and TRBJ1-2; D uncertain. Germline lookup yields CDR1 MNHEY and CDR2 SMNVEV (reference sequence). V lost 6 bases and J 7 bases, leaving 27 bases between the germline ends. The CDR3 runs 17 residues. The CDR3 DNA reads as TGTGCCAGCAGCTTGAACGGAGTTACCGCTCTTTTTGGTGGCTACACCTTC. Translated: CASSLNGVTALFGGYTF.

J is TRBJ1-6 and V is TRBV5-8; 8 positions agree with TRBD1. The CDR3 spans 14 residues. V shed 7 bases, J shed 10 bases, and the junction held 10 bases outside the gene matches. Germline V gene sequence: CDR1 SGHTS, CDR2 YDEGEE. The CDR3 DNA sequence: TGTGCCAGCGGACAGGGTTTGAGGGAATCACCCCTCCACTTT. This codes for CASGQGLRESPLHF.

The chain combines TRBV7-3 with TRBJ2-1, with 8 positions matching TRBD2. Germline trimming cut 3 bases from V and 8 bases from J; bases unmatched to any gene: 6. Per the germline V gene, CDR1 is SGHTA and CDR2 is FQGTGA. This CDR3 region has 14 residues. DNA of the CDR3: TGTGCCAGCAGCTTCTCCGGGGGGGCGGATGAGCAGTTCTTC. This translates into CASSFSGGADEQFF.

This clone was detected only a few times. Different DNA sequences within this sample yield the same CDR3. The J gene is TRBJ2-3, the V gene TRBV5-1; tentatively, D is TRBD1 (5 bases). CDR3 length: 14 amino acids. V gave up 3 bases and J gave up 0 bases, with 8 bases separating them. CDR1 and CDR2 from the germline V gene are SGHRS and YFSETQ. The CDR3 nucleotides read TGCGCCAGCAGCTCCGACAGCAGCACAGATACGCAGTATTTT. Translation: CASSSDSSTDTQYF.

The CDR3 is CASSTSSGVFGNEQFF. As DNA, the CDR3 is TGTGCCAGCAGCACCTCGAGCGGGGTATTCGGGAATGAGCAGTTCTTC. This chain connects TRBV7-2 to TRBJ2-1; TRBD2 matches at 7 bases. This CDR3 is built from 16 residues. Germline V gives CDR1 SGHTA, CDR2 FQGNSA. Trimming at V came to 5 bases and at J to 7 bases, leaving 14 bases not matched to a gene. The full variable domain, with the rest looked up from reference TRBV7-2 and TRBJ2-1, is GAGVSQSPSNKVTEKGKDVELRCDPISGHTALYWYRQSLGQGLEFLIYFQGNSAPDKSGLPSDRFSAERTGGSVSTLTIQRTQQEDSAVYLCASSTSSGVFGNEQFFGPGTRLTVL.

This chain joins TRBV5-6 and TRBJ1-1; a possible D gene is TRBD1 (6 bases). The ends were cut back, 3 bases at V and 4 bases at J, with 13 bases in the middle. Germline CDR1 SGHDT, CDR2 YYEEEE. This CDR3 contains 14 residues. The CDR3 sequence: CASSSTDRSTEAFF. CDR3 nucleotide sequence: TGTGCCAGCAGCTCAACGGACAGAAGCACTGAAGCTTTCTTT.

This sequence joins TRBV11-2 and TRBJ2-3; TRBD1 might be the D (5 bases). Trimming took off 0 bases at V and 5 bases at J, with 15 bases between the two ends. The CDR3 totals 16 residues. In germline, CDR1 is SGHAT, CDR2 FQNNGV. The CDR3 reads CASSLDLRHRGDTQYF. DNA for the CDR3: TGTGCCAGCAGCTTAGATCTAAGACATAGGGGAGATACGCAGTATTTT.

The CDR3 bases are TGTGCCACCAGCAGACCCGGGACTGGGCGGGTGGAGACCCAGTACTTC. Translating gives CATSRPGTGRVETQYF. The rearrangement joins TRBV15 to TRBJ2-5; D is perhaps TRBD2 (6 bases). Germline V gene lookup returns CDR1 LNHNV and CDR2 YYDKDF (reference sequence). The CDR3 sequence is 16 residues long. Between the trimmed V and J ends, which lost 2 bases and 5 bases, there was a span of 18 bases.

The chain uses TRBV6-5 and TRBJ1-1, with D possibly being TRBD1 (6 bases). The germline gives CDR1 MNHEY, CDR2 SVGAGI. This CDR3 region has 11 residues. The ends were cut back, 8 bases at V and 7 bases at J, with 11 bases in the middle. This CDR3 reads CASGVQGEAFF. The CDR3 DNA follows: TGTGCCAGCGGAGTACAGGGTGAAGCTTTCTTT.

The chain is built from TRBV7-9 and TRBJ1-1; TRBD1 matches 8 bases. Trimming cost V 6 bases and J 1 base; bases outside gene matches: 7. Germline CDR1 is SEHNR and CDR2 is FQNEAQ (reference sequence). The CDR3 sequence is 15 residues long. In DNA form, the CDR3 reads TGTGCCAGCAGTCGGCCAGGGGGCGGGAACACTGAAGCTTTCTTT. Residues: CASSRPGGGNTEAFF.